A selection of T cell receptor beta chains follows, all from one sample in a study of OX40 agonist ivuxolimab in advanced cancers. TCRdb's copy holds only in-frame clones and misses some; the assay was immunoSEQ multiplex PCR. The sample records roughly 24,000 clones, 84% being singletons. This specimen consisted of CD4+ or CD8+ T cells sorted from blood, obtained in a trial of the OX40 agonist ivuxolimab. The receptors were sampled from an adult with an advanced solid tumor such as melanoma, head and neck, liver or kidney cancer. CDR3s leave out the opening cysteine and the closing phenylalanine or tryptophan.

v_call cdr3_aa
TRBV30 AWEISTDTQY
TRBV29-1 SVAVSSYEQY
TRBV2 ATVTSGYHNEQF
TRBV29-1 SVTGTQETQY
TRBV23-1 ASSLRRGGYEQY
TRBV7-8 ASSPTSGESYEQY
TRBV30 AWSIQGSQF
TRBV7-3 ASSFMGRDGEQY
TRBV18 ASSPQGDGELF
TRBV5-5 ASRFSGGDEQY
TRBV12-5 ASGSGQGSNQPQH
TRBV7-2 ASSSGGGYGYT
TRBV7-2 ASSLVPGYEQY
TRBV11-3 ASSLPAKHEQY
TRBV5-1 ASSLGREFYNEQF
TRBV6-1 ASSGGRDRGVRDTEAF
TRBV19 ASSPAGGSYEQY
TRBV4-2 ASSQESGHHYEQY
TRBV6-6 ASSLAGPNEQF
TRBV5-1 ASSLSGAYYEQY
TRBV4-2 ASSQADLAKNIQY
TRBV5-1 ASSLNRDSNSPLH
TRBV5-6 ASSVRRGYEQY
TRBV7-6 ASRLGTVTNTEAF
TRBV5-6 ASSRTAYEQY
TRBV6-1 ASSEGTGEETQY
TRBV5-8 ASSLTGVGNQPQH
TRBV29-1 SLPGRPLTEAF